In this sample, the clone carrying this TCR beta chain turned up once. 13 Jbeta primers and 60 Vbeta primers were used for the PCR. The data were produced by immunoSEQ multiplex PCR, yet TCRdb's version contains in-frame clones alone and is incomplete. Among fewer than 200,000 clones listed, about 90% were seen once. The source of the sample is a study of cytomegalovirus exposure and HLA in healthy donors. The V and J ends lost 5 bases and 2 bases respectively, with 9 bases between them. CDR3 length: 13 residues. The germline V gene encodes CDR1 SGHVS and CDR2 FNYEAQ. The chain joins TRBV7-6 to TRBJ2-5, with a weak D call TRBD1 (6 bases). This clonotype originated in a girl in the first two years of life in good health and CMV-seronegative. The sequencing input was PBMCs. The CDR3 protein is CASSRGQQETQYF. DNA of the CDR3: TGTGCCAGCAGCCGCGGACAGCAAGAGACCCAGTACTTC.